This T cell receptor (beta chain) stems from a study of CD8 T cells in Susac syndrome. Notes on this clonotype: Germline and junction disagree at one end, which may indicate a read error.

The CDR3 has 12 residues. Germline V gene sequence: CDR1 SEHNR, CDR2 FQNEAQ (reference sequence). The authors reverse transcribed roughly 0.45 to 1 ug RNA with random hexamers. An immunoSEQ multiplex PCR generated amplified TCR beta CDR3 products spanning 54 Vbeta and 13 Jbeta. TCRdb called the immunoSEQ multiplex PCR reads again in MiXCR, with one record for every CDR3 protein. The sample comprises a few hundred thousand distinct CDR3 sequences, approximately 81% of which are singletons, and over 0.1% rests with the top ten. Sequencing of TCR beta was undertaken in CD8+ and CD4+ T cells derived from blood.

The TCR was taken from a human donor with multiple sclerosis. The sample consisted of CD8+ T cells from PBMCs. The chain has TRBV7-9 and TRBJ2-7; D is unclear. The CDR3 DNA follows: TGTGCCAGCAGCCTCGGGTCAAGTCCCCCGCGCTTC. It specifies CASSLGSSPPRF.